Described below is a single T cell receptor beta chain sequence and its context. The data were obtained in a study of blood T cell repertoires in COVID-19. Background on the study: COVID-19 samples collected from the United States, Italy and Spain covered acute and convalescent phases. Sources were T cells, B-cell-depleted T cells, or PBMCs; the material itself was cDNA or gDNA.

In the original analysis: Estimates of nucleated cell counts were drawn from the amplification of reference gene primers. This table comes from immunoSEQ multiplex PCR, and its TCRdb copy is limited to in-frame clones, with some not included. V and J calls and clone size are as listed in that table; D and trimming were resolved from the DNA. The sample consists of approximately 500,000 clones, 89% of them appearing once. V dropped 1 base and J dropped 6; count of bases not matched to a gene: 2. The CDR3 is 15 residues long. Germline loops: CDR1 SEHNR, CDR2 FQNEAQ (reference sequence). While infection was still active, Seattle patients were enrolled and then followed longitudinally.

The TCR originated in a man aged 18 to 35 with COVID-19, enrolled during active disease. Input material: peripheral blood. The chain couples TRBV7-9 to TRBJ2-3; 12 bases align to TRBD2. CDR3: CASSLGLAGVDTQYF. The CDR3 DNA sequence: TGTGCCAGCAGCTTAGGACTAGCGGGGGTGGATACGCAGTATTTT.